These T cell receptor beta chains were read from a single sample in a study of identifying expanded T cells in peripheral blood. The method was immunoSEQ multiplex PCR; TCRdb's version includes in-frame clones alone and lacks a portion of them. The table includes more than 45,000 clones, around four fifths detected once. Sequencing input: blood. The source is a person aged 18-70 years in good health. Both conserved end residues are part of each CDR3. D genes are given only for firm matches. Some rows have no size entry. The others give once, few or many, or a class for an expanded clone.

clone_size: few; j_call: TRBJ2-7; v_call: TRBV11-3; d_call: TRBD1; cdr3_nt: TGTGCCAGCAGCCTAGGGACAGGGTCGCCGCCGAGTGGACAGTACTTC; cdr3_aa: CASSLGTGSPPSGQYF
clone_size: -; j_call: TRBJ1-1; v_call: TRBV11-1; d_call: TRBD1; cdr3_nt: TGTGCCAGCAGCTTAGCTTCAGGGGGGAACACTGAAGCTTTCTTT; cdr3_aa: CASSLASGGNTEAFF
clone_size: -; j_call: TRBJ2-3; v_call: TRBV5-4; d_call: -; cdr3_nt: TGTGCCAGCAGCTCTGACGGCGAAATCACAGATACGCAGTATTTT; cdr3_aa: CASSSDGEITDTQYF
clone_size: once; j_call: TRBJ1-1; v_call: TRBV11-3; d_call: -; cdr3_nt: TGTGCCAGCAGCTTAGGCGGGGGGAACACTGAAGCTTTCTTT; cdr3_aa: CASSLGGGNTEAFF
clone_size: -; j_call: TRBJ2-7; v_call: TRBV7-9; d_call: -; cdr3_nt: TGTGCCAGCAGCCGGCCCCCGGGATACGAGCAGTACTTC; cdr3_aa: CASSRPPGYEQYF
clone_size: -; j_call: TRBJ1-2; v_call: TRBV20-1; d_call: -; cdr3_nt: TGCAGTGCTAGAGGCAGTGATGGCTACACCTTC; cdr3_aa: CSARGSDGYTF
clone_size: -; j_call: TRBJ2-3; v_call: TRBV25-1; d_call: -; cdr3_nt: TGTGCCAGCAGTGAACTAGCAGGTTATACGCAGTATTTT; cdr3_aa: CASSELAGYTQYF
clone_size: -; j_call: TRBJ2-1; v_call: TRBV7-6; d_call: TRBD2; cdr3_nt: TGTGCCAGCAGCTTGGGGGTGGCTAGCGGGGTTCATGAGCAGTTCTTC; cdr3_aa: CASSLGVASGVHEQFF
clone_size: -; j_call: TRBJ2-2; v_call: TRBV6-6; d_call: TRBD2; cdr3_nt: TGTGCCAGCAGCCGAACTAGCGGGAGGGAGCTGTTTTTT; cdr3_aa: CASSRTSGRELFF
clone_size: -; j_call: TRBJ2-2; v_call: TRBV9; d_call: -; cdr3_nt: TGTGCCAGCAGCGGAAACACCGGGGAGCTGTTTTTT; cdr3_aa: CASSGNTGELFF
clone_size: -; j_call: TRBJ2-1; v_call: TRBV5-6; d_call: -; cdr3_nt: TGTGCCAGCAGCTTGGGGTACCTGGAGGTGCAGTTCTTC; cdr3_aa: CASSLGYLEVQFF
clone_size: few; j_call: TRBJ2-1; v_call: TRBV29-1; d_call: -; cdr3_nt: TGCAGCGTTGAGTTTGGCTCTGGTCTCGATGAGCAGTTCTTC; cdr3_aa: CSVEFGSGLDEQFF
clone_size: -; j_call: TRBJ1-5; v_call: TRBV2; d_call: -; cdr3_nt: TGTGCCAGCAGCGCCACATACACGACAGCATTT; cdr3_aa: CASSATYTTAF
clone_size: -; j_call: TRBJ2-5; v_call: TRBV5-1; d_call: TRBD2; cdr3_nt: TGCGCCAGCAGCGTGACTAGCGGGGGCTACCCAGAAGAGACCCAGTACTTC; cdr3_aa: CASSVTSGGYPEETQYF
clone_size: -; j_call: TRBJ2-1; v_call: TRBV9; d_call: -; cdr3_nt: TGTGCCAGCAGCGTAGATCCGGGTGGCTACAATGAGCAGTTCTTC; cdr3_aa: CASSVDPGGYNEQFF
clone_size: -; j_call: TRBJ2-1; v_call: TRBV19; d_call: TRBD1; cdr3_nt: TGTGCCAGTACTCCGGGACAGGGGGTAAGCTCCTACAATGAGCAGTTCTTC; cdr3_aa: CASTPGQGVSSYNEQFF
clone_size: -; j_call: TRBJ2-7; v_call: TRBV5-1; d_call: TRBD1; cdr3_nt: TGCGCCAGCAGCTTGATAGGGCCCGGGACAGGGACCTACGAGCAGTACTTC; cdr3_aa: CASSLIGPGTGTYEQYF
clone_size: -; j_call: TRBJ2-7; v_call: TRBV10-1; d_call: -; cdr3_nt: TGCGCCAGCAGTGAACCCAGGGACTACGAGCAGTACTTC; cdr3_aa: CASSEPRDYEQYF
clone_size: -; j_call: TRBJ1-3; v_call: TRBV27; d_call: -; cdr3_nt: TGTGCCAGCAGACCCCCCAACGGAAACACCATATATTTT; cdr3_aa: CASRPPNGNTIYF
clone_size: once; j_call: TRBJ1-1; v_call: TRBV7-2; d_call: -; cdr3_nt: TGTGCCAGCAGCTTGGTGAACACTGAAGCTTTCTTT; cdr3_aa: CASSLVNTEAFF